This T cell receptor (beta chain) was found in a study of tumor-infiltrating T cells and Merkel cell polyomavirus. Study details: The study examined CD8+ T cells specific for the Merkel cell polyomavirus KLL epitope. General observations from the study: Only one public clonotype, shared by two patients, appeared among several hundred sequences.

Every patient's tumor was robustly positive for Merkel cell polyomavirus Large T antigen on immunohistochemistry. Libraries were prepared by immunoSEQ multiplex PCR; TCRdb keeps only in-frame clonotypes and omits some of them. The data contain over 20,000 clones, 70% to 90% of them singletons. This clone is medium-sized (0.01 to 0.1%) within its sample. Its matching antigen is unknown. The CDR3 loop spans 13 amino acids. Trimming cost V 4 bases and J 4 bases; bases outside gene matches: 4. Per the germline V gene, CDR1 is SGHRS and CDR2 is YFSETQ. The chain uses TRBV5-1 and TRBJ1-2; TRBD1 matches at 7 bases. The source material was lymph node tissue. This receptor was obtained from a man in his forties or fifties with Merkel cell carcinoma. The CDR3 nucleotides are TGCGCCAGCAGCCCCCGGGACAGCTATGGCTACACCTTC. Encoded protein: CASSPRDSYGYTF.